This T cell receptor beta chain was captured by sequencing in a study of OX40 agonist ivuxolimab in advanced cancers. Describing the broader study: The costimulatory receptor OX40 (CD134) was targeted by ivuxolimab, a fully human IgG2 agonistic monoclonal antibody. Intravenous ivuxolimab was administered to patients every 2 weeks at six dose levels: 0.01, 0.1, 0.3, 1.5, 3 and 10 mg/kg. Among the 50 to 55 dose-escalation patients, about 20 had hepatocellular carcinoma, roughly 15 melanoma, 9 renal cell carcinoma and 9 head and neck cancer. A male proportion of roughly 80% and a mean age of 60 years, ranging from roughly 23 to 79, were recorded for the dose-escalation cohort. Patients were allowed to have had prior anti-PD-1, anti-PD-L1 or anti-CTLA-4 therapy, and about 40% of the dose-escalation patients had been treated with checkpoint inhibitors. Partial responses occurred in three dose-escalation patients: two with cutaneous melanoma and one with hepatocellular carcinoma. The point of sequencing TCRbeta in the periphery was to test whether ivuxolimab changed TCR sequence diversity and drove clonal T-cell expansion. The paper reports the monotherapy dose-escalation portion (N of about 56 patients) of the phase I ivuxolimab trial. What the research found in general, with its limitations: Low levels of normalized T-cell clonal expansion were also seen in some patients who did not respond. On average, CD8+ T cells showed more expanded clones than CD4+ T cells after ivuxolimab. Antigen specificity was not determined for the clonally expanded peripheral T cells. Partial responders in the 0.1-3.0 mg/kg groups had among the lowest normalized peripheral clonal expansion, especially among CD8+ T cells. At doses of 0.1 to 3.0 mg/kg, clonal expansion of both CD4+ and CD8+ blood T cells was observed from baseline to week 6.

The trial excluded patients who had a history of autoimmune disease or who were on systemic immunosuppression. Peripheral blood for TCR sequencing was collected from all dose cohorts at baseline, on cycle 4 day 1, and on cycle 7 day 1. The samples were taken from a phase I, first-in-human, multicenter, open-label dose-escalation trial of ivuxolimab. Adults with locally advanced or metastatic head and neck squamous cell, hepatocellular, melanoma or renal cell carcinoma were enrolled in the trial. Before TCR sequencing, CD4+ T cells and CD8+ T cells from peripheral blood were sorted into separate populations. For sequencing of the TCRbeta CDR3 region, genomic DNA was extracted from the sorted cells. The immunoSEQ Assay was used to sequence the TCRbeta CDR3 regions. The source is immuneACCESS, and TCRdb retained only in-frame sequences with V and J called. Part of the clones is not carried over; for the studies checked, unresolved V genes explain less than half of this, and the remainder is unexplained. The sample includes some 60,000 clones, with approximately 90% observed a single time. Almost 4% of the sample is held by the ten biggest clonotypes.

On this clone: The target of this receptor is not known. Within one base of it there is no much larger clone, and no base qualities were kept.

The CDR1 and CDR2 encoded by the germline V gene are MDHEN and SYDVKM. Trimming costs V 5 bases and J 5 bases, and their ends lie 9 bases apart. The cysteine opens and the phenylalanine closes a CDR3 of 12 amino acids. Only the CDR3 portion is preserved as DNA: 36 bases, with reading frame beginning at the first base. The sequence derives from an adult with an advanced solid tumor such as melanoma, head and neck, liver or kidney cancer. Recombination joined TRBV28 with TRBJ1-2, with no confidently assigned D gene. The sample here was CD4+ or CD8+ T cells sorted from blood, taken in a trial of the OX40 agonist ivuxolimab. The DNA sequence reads TGTGCCAGCAGTGCCACAAGATATGGCTACACCTTC. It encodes CASSATRYGYTF.